This T cell receptor (beta chain) was recorded in a study of cytomegalovirus exposure and HLA in healthy donors. Across the whole study: Earlier, 117 million unique TCR beta sequences were recovered from about 200 million T cells by an analysis. Study conclusions and caveats: A later analysis showed that HLA-associated TCR beta chains had undergone more clonal expansion than equally common others. The authors enumerated around 150 TCR beta chains as linked to cytomegalovirus.

Each donor was nominally healthy when sampled (though unrecorded immune exposures were likely). Note on this clone: Its antigen is currently unknown.

Trimming pared 7 bases from V and 0 bases from J, leaving 10 bases between. The CDR3 loop spans 14 amino acids. Looked up from germline, CDR1 is LNHDA and CDR2 is SQIVND (reference sequence). Primers for the PCR totalled 60 Vbeta and 13 Jbeta. Assay: immunoSEQ multiplex PCR; the TCRdb copy retains only in-frame clones and omits some. The table shows approximately 110,000 clones, with 70% to 80% occurring only once. The TCR originated in a middle-aged woman in good health and CMV-seropositive. The chain uses TRBV19 and TRBJ1-5, with a possible D match to TRBD1 (6 bases). The sequenced sample consisted of PBMCs. CDR3 DNA: TGTGCCAGTAAGGACAGTTTTAGCAATCAGCCCCAGCATTTT. It codes for CASKDSFSNQPQHF.